What follows is one T cell receptor beta chain and its context. Its cognate antigen is unknown. The assay was immunoSEQ multiplex PCR, and TCRdb's table has in-frame clones only and misses some. The repertoire holds 110,000 or so clones, with around 89% as singletons. The data were taken from a study of T cell responses to AZD1222 COVID-19 vaccine. The study, taken as a whole, reports: Baseline antibody screening turned up just a handful of seropositive AZD1222 recipients.

The clonotype originates from an adult who received the AZD1222 COVID-19 vaccine. The material was peripheral blood, obtained 28 days after the second AZD1222 dose.

CDR3 coding DNA: TGTGCCAGCAGCTCTTCCTTAGGGGTAACAGACGAGCAGTACTTC. The encoded protein is CASSSSLGVTDEQYF. This chain uses TRBV7-9 with TRBJ2-7, with D possibly being TRBD1 (5 bases). Germline CDR1 SEHNR, CDR2 FQNEAQ (reference sequence). This CDR3 is built from 15 residues. V lost 4 bases to trimming and J lost 5 bases, with 18 bases between them.